These 32 T cell receptor beta chains were sequenced from one sample in a study of blood T cell repertoires in COVID-19. Method: immunoSEQ multiplex PCR; TCRdb's copy keeps in-frame clones and lacks some. This sample yields fewer than 450,000 clones, of which about 90% are seen a single time; more than 0.8% belongs to the top ten. Material for sequencing was PBMCs or T cells enriched from blood (not recorded which). The receptors stem from a woman aged 30 to 39 who had recovered from COVID-19.

The V and J genes are TRBV7-2 and TRBJ2-7, with D possibly matching TRBD1 (6 bases). V shed 4 bases and J shed 2 bases, with 15 bases lying between them. This CDR3 has 15 residues. Germline V gene lookup returns CDR1 SGHTA and CDR2 FQGNSA. The CDR3 protein is CASSSGPGHPYEQYF. Here the CDR3 DNA reads TGTGCCAGCAGCTCAGGGCCGGGACATCCCTACGAGCAGTACTTC.

V usage is TRBV18 and J usage is TRBJ2-7; 7 bases map to TRBD1. V shed 3 bases, J shed 5 bases, and the junction held 4 bases outside the gene matches. CDR3 length: 13 amino acids. CDR1 and CDR2 from the germline V gene are KGHSH and LQKENI. The CDR3 coding sequence is TGTGCCAGCTCACCGGGACAGAACGACGAGCAGTACTTC. Translating gives CASSPGQNDEQYF.

In regard to this clone: The identical CDR3 is also encoded by other nucleotide sequences in the sample. The V gene is TRBV7-8, the J gene TRBJ1-1, with D unresolved. With 1 base removed from V and 6 bases from J, the gap between germline ends came to 6 bases. Germline CDR1 is SGHVS and CDR2 is FQNEAQ. This CDR3 comprises 12 residues. The CDR3, as DNA: TGTGCCAGCAGCTTAGTTAGTGCTGAAGCTTTCTTT. As protein: CASSLVSAEAFF. The variable domain in full, with the rest retrieved from reference TRBV7-8 and TRBJ1-1, is GAGVSQSPRYKVAKRGQDVALRCDPISGHVSLFWYQQALGQGPEFLTYFQNEAQLDKSGLPSDRFFAERPEGSVSTLKIQRTQQEDSAVYLCASSLVSAEAFFGQGTRLTVV.

CDR3 DNA: TGTGCCAGCAGCGTAACAGGGATTTCAGGGGAGCTGTTTTTT. As protein: CASSVTGISGELFF. The rearrangement uses TRBV7-2 and TRBJ2-2; weak D call: TRBD1 (6 bases). CDR3 length equals 14 residues. CDR1 is SGHTA, CDR2 FQGNSA, per germline. Trimming removed 5 bases at V and 8 bases at J, with 15 bases between.

The chain couples TRBV5-1 to TRBJ2-2; no definite D call. The germline CDR1 and CDR2 sequences are SGHRS and YFSETQ. Trimming left V 1 base short and J 5 bases short, with 9 bases between. The CDR3 totals 14 residues. CDR3 in DNA: TGCGCCAGCAGCTTGACGGGTAGGACCGGGGAGCTGTTTTTT. This translates into CASSLTGRTGELFF. The variable domain in full, with the rest retrieved from reference TRBV5-1 and TRBJ2-2, is KAGVTQTPRYLIKTRGQQVTLSCSPISGHRSVSWYQQTPGQGLQFLFEYFSETQRNKGNFPGRFSGRQFSNSRSEMNVSTLELGDSALYLCASSLTGRTGELFFGEGSRLTVL.

V gene TRBV7-8 combines with J gene TRBJ2-3; 11 bases map to TRBD2. The CDR3 is made up of 16 amino acids. The J segment lost 8 bases and the V segment lost 2 bases, leaving 9 bases of the junction unmatched. Germline-derived CDR1 and CDR2 are SGHVS and FQNEAQ. This CDR3 reads CASSLPTSGAPPTQYF. DNA for the CDR3: TGTGCCAGCAGCTTACCGACTAGCGGGGCCCCCCCTACGCAGTATTTT.

This rearrangement joins TRBV12-3 or TRBV12-4 to TRBJ1-1; 7 positions match TRBD1. Losses at the gene ends were 4 bases for V and 4 bases for J; bases not matched to a gene: 3. This CDR3 contains 13 residues. The chain's CDR3 is CASSSRQGTEAFF. The CDR3 nucleotides read TGTGCCAGCAGTTCAAGACAGGGCACTGAAGCTTTCTTT.

The chain is built from TRBV2 and TRBJ1-2, with TRBD1 matching over 9 bases. The CDR3 loop spans 15 amino acids. Germline V gives CDR1 SNHLY, CDR2 FYNNEI. J lost 1 base, V lost 7 bases, and 7 bases had no gene match. The CDR3 coding sequence is TGTGCCAGCACTACGGACAGGGGACGTAACTATGGCTACACCTTC. The encoded protein is CASTTDRGRNYGYTF.

This clone was counted ten times or more. The chain is built from TRBV5-8 and TRBJ2-7; 9 bases fit TRBD2. The V gene's germline CDR1 is SGHTS and CDR2 YDEGEE. The V and J ends lost 3 bases and 6 bases, in that order; junction bases with no gene match: 10. The CDR3 extends over 15 amino acids. The CDR3 region is CASSYGLAGRSEQYF. The CDR3 coding sequence is TGTGCCAGCAGCTATGGGCTAGCGGGGAGATCCGAGCAGTACTTC.

The chain links TRBV19 to TRBJ2-7, with 8 bases that match TRBD1. With 3 bases clipped from V and 6 bases from J, the junction kept 13 bases outside the gene matches. Germline-derived CDR1 and CDR2 are LNHDA and SQIVND (reference sequence). The CDR3 is 16 residues long. The CDR3 nucleotides read TGTGCCAGTAGTATTTTGAGGCCAGGGGGCGCGCCCGAGCAGTACTTC. Encoded protein: CASSILRPGGAPEQYF.

Turning to this clone: The same CDR3 arises from other DNA sequences in this sample as well. The chain couples TRBV11-3 to TRBJ1-1; D might be TRBD1 (5 bases). Germline lookup yields CDR1 SGHNT and CDR2 YENEEA. The CDR3 has 13 residues. V was pared by 2 bases and J by 3 bases, with 7 bases between. CDR3 nucleotide sequence: TGTGCCAGCAGCTTACGGGGGGACACTGAAGCTTTCTTT. The encoded protein is CASSLRGDTEAFF.

The chain joins TRBV18 to TRBJ2-7, with a weak D call TRBD1 (6 bases). This CDR3 is 15 amino acids long. CDR1 and CDR2 from the germline V gene are KGHSH and LQKENI. V dropped 0 bases and J dropped 5 bases, with 14 bases sitting between them. This CDR3 is CASSPPAAGAHEQYF. CDR3 nucleotides: TGTGCCAGCTCACCACCGGCGGCAGGGGCCCACGAGCAGTACTTC. Looking up the rest from reference TRBV18 and TRBJ2-7 gives the full variable domain: NAGVMQNPRHLVRRRGQEARLRCSPMKGHSHVYWYRQLPEEGLKFMVYLQKENIIDESGMPKERFSAEFPKEGPSILRIQQVVRGDSAAYFCASSPPAAGAHEQYFGPGTRLTVT.

The rearrangement uses TRBV7-8 and TRBJ1-1, with D maybe TRBD1 (5 bases). The germline gives CDR1 SGHVS, CDR2 FQNEAQ. The CDR3 is made up of 14 amino acids. V was shortened by 1 base and J by 3 bases, with 9 bases between the two germline ends. CDR3 in DNA: TGTGCCAGCAGCTTAGAGGGAGGGGACACTGAAGCTTTCTTT. Translated: CASSLEGGDTEAFF.

This clone is a singleton in its sample. This rearrangement joins TRBV28 to TRBJ1-6; tentatively, D is TRBD1 (5 bases). V shed 10 bases and J shed 8 bases, with 18 bases lying between them. This CDR3 comprises 14 residues. Germline loops: CDR1 MDHEN, CDR2 SYDVKM. CDR3 loop: CATRSGGGHSPLHF. The CDR3 DNA is TGTGCCACCAGATCGGGGGGAGGGCATTCACCCCTCCACTTT.

This rearrangement joins TRBV6-2 or TRBV6-3 to TRBJ1-2; D is perhaps TRBD1 (5 bases). The CDR3 has 13 residues. V was clipped by 6 bases and J by 9 bases, with 17 bases between them. The V gene's germline CDR1 is MNHEY and CDR2 SVGEGT. CDR3 coding DNA: TGTGCCAGCAGCTCTGTCGTCAGGGCAAGCTACACCTTC. Translation: CASSSVVRASYTF.

The rearrangement joins TRBV28 to TRBJ1-6; D unresolved. The CDR3 covers 12 residues. Germline V gives CDR1 MDHEN, CDR2 SYDVKM. The V end was cut by 8 bases, the J end by 7 bases, with 9 bases between. The DNA for the CDR3 is TGTGCCAGCTACGGGGTGAATTCACCCCTCCACTTT. It yields the protein CASYGVNSPLHF.

J is TRBJ1-2 and V is TRBV6-5; TRBD1 agrees at 8 bases. The germline V gene has CDR1 MNHEY and CDR2 SVGAGI. The J segment lost 8 bases and the V segment lost 2 bases, leaving 7 bases of the junction unmatched. The CDR3 is 14 amino acids. The CDR3 protein is CASSYGTGREGYTF. The CDR3 DNA is TGTGCCAGCAGTTACGGGACAGGACGGGAAGGCTACACCTTC.

The V gene is TRBV29-1, the J gene TRBJ2-7; TRBD2 might be the D (5 bases). Germline V gene lookup returns CDR1 SQVTM and CDR2 ANQGSEA. V was clipped by 4 bases and J by 6 bases, with 13 bases between them. CDR3 size: 12 residues. CDR3 sequence reads: CSVVRTDSEQYF. The CDR3 DNA sequence: TGCAGCGTTGTCCGAACGGACTCCGAGCAGTACTTC.

The V and J genes are TRBV21-1 and TRBJ1-4; the D segment call TRBD1 is taken from the table without a DNA check. TRBV21-1 is a pseudogene segment. The CDR3 is made up of 16 amino acids. Written as DNA, the CDR3 is TGTGCCAGCAGCAAACCTCGGCGCAGGACTAATGAAAAACTGTTTTTT. Translating it yields CASSKPRRRTNEKLFF.

The table lists this clone with a few counts. Other nucleotide sequences from this sample produce the same CDR3. The rearrangement links TRBV18 to TRBJ1-1; D ambiguous. Deletions cut 3 bases from V and 3 bases from J, with 5 bases between. This CDR3 comprises 12 residues. Germline CDR1 is KGHSH and CDR2 is LQKENI. The CDR3 sequence is CASSPQDTEAFF. As DNA, the CDR3 is TGTGCCAGCTCACCGCAGGACACTGAAGCTTTCTTT.

This clone has just one count. Distinct nucleotide sequences in the sample also encode this CDR3. This chain uses TRBV3-1 (or the pseudogene TRBV3-2) with TRBJ2-2; the match to TRBD2 covers 12 bases. V trimming: 1 base; J trimming: 8 bases; junction bases outside the gene matches: 5. The CDR3 is 16 amino acids. The germline CDR1 and CDR2 sequences are LGHDT and YNNKEL (reference sequence). The CDR3 sequence is CASSQGLAGGPGELFF. CDR3 DNA: TGTGCCAGCAGCCAAGGGCTAGCGGGGGGGCCAGGGGAGCTGTTTTTT.

This chain's CDR3 is CAISPGVGEKLFF. The DNA of the CDR3 is TGTGCCATCAGTCCAGGGGTGGGTGAAAAACTGTTTTTT. The rearrangement uses TRBV10-3 and TRBJ1-4; possibly TRBD1 for D (6 bases). Looked up from germline, CDR1 is ENHRY and CDR2 is SYGVKD. V was clipped by 5 bases and J by 7 bases, with 11 bases between them. The CDR3 runs to 13 residues.

The gene calls are TRBV23-1 and TRBJ1-2, with D unclear. TRBV23-1 is assigned to the ORF class and has an uncertain function. This CDR3 has 14 amino acids. Between the trimmed V and J ends, which lost 3 bases and 7 bases, there was a span of 15 bases. The chain's CDR3 is CASSHRGQLGGYTF. CDR3 coding DNA: TGCGCCAGCAGTCACCGCGGCCAGCTCGGTGGCTACACCTTC.

V usage is TRBV30 and J usage is TRBJ1-2; 12 bases align to TRBD1. The length of the CDR3 is 13 residues. Per the germline V gene, CDR1 is GTSNPN and CDR2 is SVGIG (reference sequence). Germline trimming cut 6 bases from V and 8 bases from J; bases unmatched to any gene: 7. In DNA form, the CDR3 reads TGTGCCTGTAGGGACAGGGGGCGGCAGGGCTACACCTTC. Protein product: CACRDRGRQGYTF.

The chain joins TRBV7-2 to TRBJ1-1, with 11 bases that match TRBD1. The CDR3 totals 21 residues. The V gene end was trimmed by 0 bases and the J gene end by 4 bases; junction bases not matched to a gene: 19. CDR1 and CDR2 (germline): SGHTA, FQGNSA. The CDR3 bases are TGTGCCAGCAGCTTAGCTTTTTTTCTGGGGACAGGGGGTCTCCGGGGCACTGAAGCTTTCTTT. Amino acid sequence: CASSLAFFLGTGGLRGTEAFF.

This chain uses TRBV19 with TRBJ1-2; TRBD1 aligns across 8 bases. The CDR3 contains 14 residues. V was pared by 7 bases and J by 5 bases, with 9 bases of the junction left unmatched. CDR1 is LNHDA and CDR2 is SQIVND in the germline V gene (reference sequence). CDR3 residues: CASKRRQGIYGYTF. The CDR3 region has the DNA TGTGCCAGTAAAAGGAGACAGGGGATTTATGGCTACACCTTC.

In its sample, this clone was seen a few times. The rearrangement joins TRBV10-3 to TRBJ2-1, with 8 bases matching TRBD1. V lost 6 bases, J lost 6 bases, and 4 bases stayed unmatched. Looked up from germline, CDR1 is ENHRY and CDR2 is SYGVKD. CDR3 length: 13 residues. In DNA form, the CDR3 reads TGTGCCATCAGGCAGGGGGCGGTCAATGAGCAGTTCTTC. Its protein product is CAIRQGAVNEQFF.

The rearrangement joins TRBV28 to TRBJ1-2; 7 nucleotides align to TRBD1. This CDR3 region has 14 residues. The V and J ends lost 5 bases and 7 bases, in that order; junction bases with no gene match: 10. Germline loops: CDR1 MDHEN, CDR2 SYDVKM. CDR3 sequence: CASSLDRLRPGYTF. CDR3 in DNA: TGTGCCAGCAGTCTGGACAGGCTCCGTCCTGGCTACACCTTC.

The rearrangement links TRBV27 to TRBJ1-5, with 8 positions matching TRBD1. Germline-derived CDR1 and CDR2 are MNHEY and SMNVEV (reference sequence). The CDR3 extends over 13 amino acids. Unmatched junction bases numbered 9, after V lost 10 bases and J lost 7 bases. This CDR3 is CATSPGQAQPQHF. CDR3 DNA: TGTGCCACCAGCCCGGGACAGGCCCAGCCCCAGCATTTT.

The rearrangement uses TRBV28 and TRBJ2-6; D is possibly TRBD1 (5 bases). CDR3 size: 16 residues. Germline CDR1 MDHEN, CDR2 SYDVKM. V was shortened by 7 bases and J by 0 bases, with 13 bases between the two germline ends. In DNA, the CDR3 is TGTGCCAGCATGGTCCAGGGTCCCTCTGGGGCCAACGTCCTGACTTTC. Its protein is CASMVQGPSGANVLTF.

The genes are TRBV19 and TRBJ2-7; D is unresolved. The CDR3 runs 13 residues. V was shortened by 6 bases and J by 6 bases, with 15 bases between the two germline ends. Germline values: CDR1 LNHDA, CDR2 SQIVND (reference sequence). The CDR3 DNA sequence: TGTGCCAGTAGATCGAAGAGGTCCGCCGAGCAGTACTTC. The encoded protein is CASRSKRSAEQYF.

This clone was detected once. The V call is TRBV19, the J call TRBJ2-2; D ambiguous. Trimming left V 0 bases short and J 2 bases short, with 10 bases between. CDR1 and CDR2 from the germline V gene are LNHDA and SQIVND (reference sequence). The CDR3 contains 16 residues. The CDR3 spells CASSIEGSSNTGELFF. The CDR3 region has the DNA TGTGCCAGTAGTATAGAGGGCAGTAGTAACACCGGGGAGCTGTTTTTT. The full variable domain, rest sourced from reference TRBV19 and TRBJ2-2, is DGGITQSPKYLFRKEGQNVTLSCEQNLNHDAMYWYRQDPGQGLRLIYYSQIVNDFQKGDIAEGYSVSREKKESFPLTVTSAQKNPTAFYLCASSIEGSSNTGELFFGEGSRLTVL.